One sample yielded the 27 T cell receptor beta chains listed below, sequenced in a study of identical twins. Using its own MiXCR run on the 5' RACE reads, TCRdb lists one record per CDR3 protein. The sample lists 1.5 million to 2 million distinct CDR3 sequences, roughly a third occurring once. Input material: cord blood. Receptor source: a newborn girl in good health.

Remarks on this clonotype: Since no conserved phenylalanine or tryptophan closes the CDR3, a read error is the likely cause. The J gene is TRBJ2-2, the V gene TRBV10-3; D is perhaps TRBD2 (6 bases). Germline-derived CDR1 and CDR2 are ENHRY and SYGVKD. V was trimmed by 4 bases and J by 5 bases, leaving 11 bases between them. The CDR3 extends over 14 amino acids. CDR3 sequence: CAISGTGVTGELFC. CDR3 sequence (DNA): TGTGCCATCAGTGGGACGGGAGTTACCGGGGAGCTGTTTTGT.

This sequence joins TRBV27 and TRBJ1-2; no reliable D call. V was shortened by 5 bases and J by 8 bases, with 15 bases between the two germline ends. Germline V gene data show CDR1 as MNHEY and CDR2 as SMNVEV (reference sequence). CDR3 size: 13 residues. The CDR3 protein is CASSVDKLVGYTF. CDR3 sequence (DNA): TGTGCCAGCAGTGTAGACAAACTTGTCGGCTACACCTTC.

This clonotype was picked up a small number of times. The CDR3 spells CSARGLLVASGYEQYF. The CDR3 region has the DNA TGCAGTGCTAGAGGGCTATTGGTAGCTAGCGGCTACGAGCAGTACTTC. The gene calls are TRBV20-1 and TRBJ2-7; 7 bases are shared with TRBD2. Germline CDR1 is DFQATT and CDR2 is SNEGSKA (reference sequence). V shed 1 base, J shed 3 bases, and the junction held 12 bases outside the gene matches. This CDR3 has 16 residues.

V is TRBV7-2 and J is TRBJ2-3; TRBD2 matches at 9 bases. Per the germline V gene, CDR1 is SGHTA and CDR2 is FQGNSA. After removal of 2 bases from V and 1 base from J, the junction contained 13 bases not matched to a gene. The CDR3 runs 19 residues. CDR3 in DNA: TGTGCCAGCAGCTTAAGGGCGGGGGGGACTACCTCTCGCACAGATACGCAGTATTTT. Protein sequence: CASSLRAGGTTSRTDTQYF.

V and J are TRBV14 and TRBJ2-7, with D possibly matching TRBD1 (5 bases). The germline V gene encodes CDR1 SGHDN and CDR2 FVKESK. CDR3 length: 17 residues. The V end was cut by 0 bases, the J end by 1 base, with 16 bases between. The CDR3 protein is CASSQDRVGQRSYEQYF. CDR3 nucleotides: TGTGCCAGCAGCCAAGATAGGGTTGGACAAAGATCCTACGAGCAGTACTTC.

This clonotype has a count of ten or more. The chain uses TRBV20-1 and TRBJ1-2, with TRBD1 matching over 9 bases. The CDR3 length is 12 residues. The ends lost 5 bases at V and 6 bases at J; junction bases unmatched: 4. Looked up from germline, CDR1 is DFQATT and CDR2 is SNEGSKA (reference sequence). The DNA for the CDR3 is TGCAGTGCTTGGGACAGGGTGGATGGCTACACCTTC. Translated, it gives CSAWDRVDGYTF.

The V gene is TRBV28, the J gene TRBJ2-1, with D maybe TRBD2 (6 bases). The CDR3 is 12 amino acids. CDR1 MDHEN and CDR2 SYDVKM come from the germline V gene. Between the trimmed V and J ends, which lost 6 bases and 8 bases, there was a span of 11 bases. CDR3 nucleotide sequence: TGTGCCAGCAGGTGGAGGGGCGATGAGCAGTTCTTC. As protein: CASRWRGDEQFF. Together with reference TRBV28 and TRBJ2-1, the CDR3 gives the full variable domain: DVKVTQSSRYLVKRTGEKVFLECVQDMDHENMFWYRQDPGLGLRLIYFSYDVKMKEKGDIPEGYSVSREKKERFSLILESASTNQTSMYLCASRWRGDEQFFGPGTRLTVL.

The chain uses TRBV18 and TRBJ2-2; D not resolved. This CDR3 is 15 amino acids long. CDR1 is KGHSH, CDR2 LQKENI, per germline. The V gene lost 5 bases and the J gene lost 8 bases, with 18 bases spanning the gap. CDR3 DNA sequence: TGTGCCAGCTCATCTACATACGCGGCGCGAGGGGAGCTGTTTTTT. Amino acid sequence: CASSSTYAARGELFF.

The rearrangement joins TRBV6-5 to TRBJ1-5; D unresolved. CDR1 and CDR2 (germline): MNHEY, SVGAGI. The CDR3 is 15 residues long. Trimming pared 0 bases from V and 7 bases from J, leaving 13 bases between. CDR3 nucleotide sequence: TGTGCCAGCAGTTACTCATCGAGGGCACGACAGCCCCAGCATTTT. Encoded protein: CASSYSSRARQPQHF.

The chain recombines TRBV4-1 with TRBJ2-7; 10 positions match TRBD1. The V gene end was trimmed by 5 bases and the J gene end by 4 bases; junction bases not matched to a gene: 11. This CDR3 has 16 amino acids. Germline values: CDR1 MGHRA, CDR2 YSYEKL. CDR3: CASSKVSGTGEYEQYF. The CDR3 bases are TGCGCCAGCAGCAAAGTTTCGGGGACAGGGGAATACGAGCAGTACTTC.

This clonotype came up a few times. The V gene is TRBV7-2, the J gene TRBJ1-3; D is ambiguous. CDR3 length equals 13 residues. The V and J ends lost 6 bases and 2 bases respectively, with 8 bases between them. Germline CDR1 is SGHTA and CDR2 is FQGNSA. This CDR3 is CASSRFTGNTIYF. The CDR3 DNA reads TGTGCCAGCAGTCGATTTACTGGAAACACCATATATTTT.

This sequence joins TRBV5-1 and TRBJ2-1; 9 nucleotides match TRBD2. V shed 6 bases, J shed 2 bases, and the junction held 9 bases outside the gene matches. Germline V gene lookup returns CDR1 SGHRS and CDR2 YFSETQ. The CDR3 sequence is 16 residues long. The CDR3 DNA sequence: TGCGCCAGCACCACCACCGCGGGGGGGGCCTACAATGAGCAGTTCTTC. Translation: CASTTTAGGAYNEQFF.

The gene calls are TRBV29-1 and TRBJ1-2, with TRBD1 matching 9 bases. The CDR3 has 13 residues. CDR1 is SQVTM, CDR2 ANQGSEA, per germline. The V segment lost 6 bases and the J segment 4 bases; nucleotides outside the gene matches: 6. The CDR3 DNA is TGCAGCGTCGGGACAGGGAGGCTCTATGGCTACACCTTC. Protein sequence: CSVGTGRLYGYTF.

The chain links TRBV5-1 to TRBJ2-7; TRBD1 matches at 8 bases. The V and J ends lost 0 bases and 5 bases, in that order; junction bases with no gene match: 4. Germline assignment: CDR1 SGHRS and CDR2 YFSETQ. The CDR3 has 14 amino acids. CDR3 in amino acids: CASSLAGGYHEQYF. CDR3 bases: TGCGCCAGCAGCTTGGCAGGGGGCTACCACGAGCAGTACTTC.

The chain joins TRBV6-4 to TRBJ1-1; 8 bases fit TRBD1. Unmatched junction bases numbered 3, after V lost 10 bases and J lost 5 bases. The CDR3 covers 11 residues. Germline-derived CDR1 and CDR2 are MRHNA and SNTAGT. CDR3 nucleotides: TGTGCCACCCGGACAGGGACTGAAGCTTTCTTT. Its protein is CATRTGTEAFF.

The rearrangement uses TRBV29-1 and TRBJ1-6, with 10 bases aligning to TRBD1. CDR3 length equals 13 residues. CDR1 and CDR2 (germline): SQVTM, ANQGSEA. J gave up 8 bases and V 4 bases, and 2 bases lay outside the gene matches. CDR3 bases: TGCAGCGTTGCGGGGACAGGGGATTCACCCCTCCACTTT. Translation gives CSVAGTGDSPLHF.

This clonotype occurred a few times. The genes are TRBV28 and TRBJ1-2, with TRBD1 matching 10 bases. This CDR3 region has 13 residues. Per the germline V gene, CDR1 is MDHEN and CDR2 is SYDVKM. V gave up 10 bases and J gave up 2 bases; unmatched junction bases: 4. The CDR3 nucleotides are TGTGCCATCAGGGACAGGGGAAACTATGGCTACACCTTC. Translating gives CAIRDRGNYGYTF.

This clonotype was picked up many times. The chain couples TRBV3-1 to TRBJ2-7; D ambiguous. Germline CDR1 LGHDT, CDR2 YNNKEL (reference sequence). This CDR3 comprises 14 residues. Trimming cost V 2 bases and J 2 bases, with 10 bases left between them. The CDR3 loop reads CASSQIAGPYEQYF. CDR3 bases: TGTGCCAGCAGCCAAATTGCAGGCCCCTACGAGCAGTACTTC.

Here the CDR3 reads CATRTGREAFF. The CDR3 DNA reads TGTGCTACAAGAACGGGGAGGGAAGCTTTCTTT. The rearrangement uses TRBV10-3 and TRBJ1-1; D unresolved. This CDR3 has 11 amino acids. Germline CDR1 ENHRY, CDR2 SYGVKD.

This sequence joins TRBV29-1 and TRBJ2-3, with no clear D. This CDR3 is built from 16 residues. The V end was cut by 0 bases, the J end by 2 bases, with 15 bases between. Germline loops: CDR1 SQVTM, CDR2 ANQGSEA. CDR3 amino acids: CSVEDKENPNTDTQYF. The CDR3 coding sequence is TGCAGCGTTGAAGACAAGGAAAACCCCAACACAGATACGCAGTATTTT.

V gene TRBV20-1 combines with J gene TRBJ1-1, with D perhaps TRBD1 (5 bases). Trimming shortened V by 0 bases and J by 7 bases, and 18 bases separated the two germline ends. The CDR3 is made up of 15 amino acids. The germline V gene has CDR1 DFQATT and CDR2 SNEGSKA (reference sequence). The CDR3 DNA sequence: TGCAGTGCTAGAGATTGGACTCACGGGGCGAATGAAGCTTTCTTT. Translating it yields CSARDWTHGANEAFF.

This chain joins TRBV7-8 and TRBJ2-3; D is unresolved. V was clipped by 1 base and J by 2 bases, with 13 bases between them. This CDR3 region has 16 residues. The germline gives CDR1 SGHVS, CDR2 FQNEAQ. The CDR3 DNA reads as TGTGCCAGCAGCTTAGGGGTCCTCTTGGCCACAGATACGCAGTATTTT. Protein sequence: CASSLGVLLATDTQYF.

The V gene is TRBV28, the J gene TRBJ1-4; no clear D. The V end lost 3 bases, the J end lost 8 bases, and 13 bases lay between the germline ends. The CDR3 totals 14 residues. Per germline, CDR1 MDHEN and CDR2 SYDVKM. The CDR3 DNA is TGTGCCAGCAGTTTGGACCCCCCCAGGGAAAAACTGTTTTTT. Protein: CASSLDPPREKLFF.

This clonotype was counted at least ten times. The rearrangement links TRBV7-2 to TRBJ2-1, with 9 positions matching TRBD2. The germline gives CDR1 SGHTA, CDR2 FQGNSA. The CDR3 extends over 15 amino acids. V shed 3 bases and J 3 bases; nucleotides not matched to a gene: 3. CDR3 in DNA: TGTGCCAGCAGCTTTAGCGGGAGCGGCTACAATGAGCAGTTCTTC. This translates into CASSFSGSGYNEQFF.

This clonotype was seen ten or more times. V usage is TRBV12-3 or TRBV12-4 and J usage is TRBJ1-5; D gene unclear. V dropped 5 bases and J dropped 5 bases, with 10 bases sitting between them. This CDR3 has 13 residues. CDR3 sequence (DNA): TGTGCCAGCAGTCCCCGGAGGGATCAGCCCCAGCATTTT. This codes for CASSPRRDQPQHF.

This clonotype has just a few counts. This chain's CDR3 is CASSLEGCMKETQYF. In nucleotides, the CDR3 is TGTGCCAGCAGCTTGGAAGGGTGTATGAAAGAGACCCAGTACTTC. The chain couples TRBV5-6 to TRBJ2-4; D call uncertain. Near its end, the DNA agrees better with TRBJ2-5, so the J call may be wrong. Germline V gene lookup returns CDR1 SGHDT and CDR2 YYEEEE. The CDR3 extends over 15 amino acids.

This chain links TRBV6-1 with TRBJ2-5; 11 nucleotides agree with TRBD1. The DNA end is a closer match to TRBJ2-7, so the J assignment may be wrong. The germline V gene encodes CDR1 MNHNS and CDR2 SASEGT. This CDR3 region has 14 residues. The CDR3, as DNA: TGTGCCAGCAGTGAAGTTGGGACAGGGGGCGAGCAGTACTTC. It is translated as CASSEVGTGGEQYF.